Following are 10 T cell receptor beta chains from one sample sequenced in a study of blood T cell repertoires in COVID-19. Here immunoSEQ multiplex PCR was the method, and the copy in TCRdb shows in-frame clones only, minus some. Of 200,000 to 300,000 clones listed, about 86% were seen once; the top ten hold more than 9.5%. Sequencing used peripheral blood. The receptors stem from a woman aged 80 or over with acute or convalescent COVID-19.

This chain joins TRBV7-3 and TRBJ1-2, with 8 bases identical to TRBD1. Germline V lookup: CDR1 SGHTA, CDR2 FQGTGA. With V trimmed by 5 bases and J by 7 bases, 6 bases remained unmatched. The CDR3 loop spans 13 amino acids. CDR3: CASSLATGGGYTF. In nucleotides, the CDR3 is TGTGCCAGCAGCCTAGCAACAGGGGGTGGCTACACCTTC.

V gene TRBV7-3 combines with J gene TRBJ2-1, with a tentative D call TRBD2 (6 bases). The germline gives CDR1 SGHTA, CDR2 FQGTGA. CDR3 length: 16 amino acids. The V end was cut by 5 bases, the J end by 0 bases, with 14 bases between. CDR3 amino acids: CASSLQAGPSYNEQFF. CDR3 nucleotides: TGTGCCAGCAGCCTACAGGCGGGGCCCTCCTACAATGAGCAGTTCTTC.

The V call is TRBV28, the J call TRBJ2-1, with 11 positions matching TRBD1. The J segment lost 6 bases and the V segment lost 5 bases, leaving 6 bases of the junction unmatched. The CDR3 totals 15 residues. Germline V gives CDR1 MDHEN, CDR2 SYDVKM. The CDR3 bases are TGTGCCAGCAGTCAAACCGGGACAGGGGGCAATGAGCAGTTCTTC. This sequence encodes CASSQTGTGGNEQFF.

V usage is TRBV24-1 and J usage is TRBJ2-1; 10 bases fit TRBD2. This CDR3 comprises 16 residues. V lost 1 base, J lost 8 bases, and 7 bases stayed unmatched. Germline-derived CDR1 and CDR2 are KGHDR and SFDVKD. Here the CDR3 reads CATSDLGLAGDYEQFF. The DNA of the CDR3 is TGTGCCACCAGTGATTTAGGGCTAGCGGGGGACTATGAGCAGTTCTTC.

The J gene is TRBJ2-5, the V gene TRBV5-1, with D maybe TRBD1 (6 bases). This CDR3 has 15 residues. Germline CDR1 reads SGHRS; CDR2 reads YFSETQ. Deletions cut 4 bases from V and 2 bases from J, with 15 bases between. The CDR3 sequence is CASSRRMDSQETQYF. The CDR3, as DNA: TGCGCCAGCAGCCGAAGGATGGACAGTCAAGAGACCCAGTACTTC.

The rearrangement joins TRBV2 to TRBJ1-5; tentative D call: TRBD1 (6 bases). This CDR3 contains 14 residues. Germline CDR1 is SNHLY and CDR2 is FYNNEI. With 6 bases removed from V and 8 bases from J, the gap between germline ends came to 17 bases. CDR3 DNA sequence: TGTGCCAGCAGGAAGGGGGGGAAACGGGAGCCCCAGCATTTT. Translation gives CASRKGGKREPQHF.

The chain recombines TRBV7-2 with TRBJ2-3; possible D gene TRBD2, 6 bases. CDR1 is SGHTA and CDR2 is FQGNSA in the germline V gene. The V gene lost 1 base and the J gene lost 6 bases, with 14 bases spanning the gap. The CDR3 extends over 15 amino acids. CDR3 amino acids: CASSLGGAGKDTQYF. The CDR3 DNA reads TGTGCCAGCAGCTTAGGAGGGGCGGGGAAGGATACGCAGTATTTT.

The chain links TRBV18 to TRBJ2-2; TRBD1 matches 8 bases. CDR3 length: 15 amino acids. V lost 6 bases, J lost 0 bases, and 3 bases stayed unmatched. Germline V gives CDR1 KGHSH, CDR2 LQKENI. The CDR3 sequence: CASSAGQANTGELFF. The CDR3 DNA sequence: TGTGCCAGCTCTGCGGGACAGGCGAACACCGGGGAGCTGTTTTTT.

This chain links TRBV5-4 with TRBJ2-1; 7 nucleotides line up with TRBD1. The junction had 6 bases not matched to a gene; V was cut back by 4 bases and J by 2 bases. Germline V gives CDR1 SGHNT, CDR2 YYREEE (reference sequence). This CDR3 region has 15 residues. In DNA form, the CDR3 reads TGTGCCAGCAGCGACCCGGGACAGACCTACAATGAGCAGTTCTTC. It is translated as CASSDPGQTYNEQFF.

The rearrangement links TRBV10-1 to TRBJ2-1; 9 nucleotides line up with TRBD2. V lost 2 bases to trimming and J lost 6 bases; unmatched junction nucleotides: 5. The CDR3 sequence is 15 residues long. Germline lookup yields CDR1 WNHNN and CDR2 SYGVQD (reference sequence). The CDR3 loop is CASSEPSGAFNEQFF. The CDR3, as DNA: TGCGCCAGCAGTGAGCCTAGCGGGGCCTTCAATGAGCAGTTCTTC.